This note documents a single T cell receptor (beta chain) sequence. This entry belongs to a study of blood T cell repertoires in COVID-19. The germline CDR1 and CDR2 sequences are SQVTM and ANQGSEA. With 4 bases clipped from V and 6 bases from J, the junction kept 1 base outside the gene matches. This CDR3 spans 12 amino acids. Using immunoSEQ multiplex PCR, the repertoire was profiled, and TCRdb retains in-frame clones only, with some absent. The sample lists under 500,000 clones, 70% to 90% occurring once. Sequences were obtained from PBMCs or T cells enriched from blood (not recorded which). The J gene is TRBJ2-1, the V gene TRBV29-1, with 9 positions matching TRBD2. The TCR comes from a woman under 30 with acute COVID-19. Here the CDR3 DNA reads TGCAGCGTTGGGGGACTAGCCAATGAGCAGTTCTTC. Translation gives CSVGGLANEQFF.